This T cell receptor beta chain comes out of a study of CD8 T cells in Susac syndrome. Random hexamers were used to reverse transcribe an amount of roughly 0.5 to 1 ug RNA. TCRdb recomputed calls from the immunoSEQ multiplex PCR reads with MiXCR, one row per CDR3 protein. This table has 170,000 or so distinct CDR3 sequences, 90% to 97% appearing once. V lost 4 bases, J lost 3 bases, and 16 bases lay in between. The CDR3 has 16 residues. Germline V gives CDR1 LGHDT, CDR2 YNNKEL (reference sequence). This clonotype was obtained from a human donor with Susac syndrome. The J gene is TRBJ2-1, the V gene TRBV3-1, with D perhaps matching TRBD1 (5 bases). The source material was CD4+ T cells from PBMCs. The CDR3 DNA is TGTGCCAGCAGCCTCGACGGGCAGGGCCTCTACAATGAGCAGTTCTTC. This gives the protein CASSLDGQGLYNEQFF.